This T cell receptor (beta chain) emerged from a study of CD8 T cells in ankylosing spondylitis. Overall study results and limits: Past research had described some motif variants in reactive arthritis synovial fluid and blood. The study identified a TCR beta motif of several highly homologous variants that appeared characteristic of ankylosing spondylitis blood. Within matched ankylosing spondylitis synovial fluid, disease-linked clones were reportedly significantly enriched. Disease-linked clones bore a CD8+ phenotype, appearing relatively rarely in peripheral blood.

TCRdb redid the calling of the 5' RACE reads with MiXCR, one entry per CDR3 protein. The sample has 670,000 or so distinct CDR3 sequences; 15% to 20% are singletons. The CDR3 totals 14 residues. J gave up 6 bases and V 3 bases, and 6 bases lay outside the gene matches. The sample holds many counts of this clonotype. The antigen remains undetermined. Sequenced material: blood, either unsorted or a sorted T cell fraction (not recorded which). This rearrangement joins TRBV12-3 or TRBV12-4 to TRBJ2-3, with 7 positions matching TRBD2. The TCR sequence derives from a male donor with ankylosing spondylitis. CDR3: CASSFGAGADTQYF. The DNA for the CDR3 is TGTGCCAGCAGTTTTGGCGCGGGAGCTGATACGCAGTATTTT.